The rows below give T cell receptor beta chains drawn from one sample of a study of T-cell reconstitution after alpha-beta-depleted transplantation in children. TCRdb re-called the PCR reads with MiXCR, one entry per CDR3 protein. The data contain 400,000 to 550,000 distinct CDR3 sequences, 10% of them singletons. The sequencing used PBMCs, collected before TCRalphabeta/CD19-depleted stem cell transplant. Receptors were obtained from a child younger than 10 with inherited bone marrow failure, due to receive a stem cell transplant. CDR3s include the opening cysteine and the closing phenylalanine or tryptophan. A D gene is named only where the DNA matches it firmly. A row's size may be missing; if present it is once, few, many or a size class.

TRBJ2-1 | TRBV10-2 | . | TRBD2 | TGCGCCAGTCTAGCGGGAGGGTCCCCCGCAGGACTCCAGTTCTTC | CASLAGGSPAGLQFF
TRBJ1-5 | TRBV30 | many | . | TGTGCCTGGAGTGGCAACAGCCATCAGCCCCAGCATTTT | CAWSGNSHQPQHF
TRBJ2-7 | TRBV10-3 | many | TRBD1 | TGTGCCATCAGTGGGACAGGGGCGGTTTACGAGCAGTACTTC | CAISGTGAVYEQYF
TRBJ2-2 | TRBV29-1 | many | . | TGCAGCGTTGAGACGGGGTACACCGGGGAGCTGTTTTTT | CSVETGYTGELFF
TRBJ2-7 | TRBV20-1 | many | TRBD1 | TGCAGTGCTAACGTTTTGGGACAGGGGTTCTACGAGCAGTACTTC | CSANVLGQGFYEQYF
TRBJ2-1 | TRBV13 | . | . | TGTGCCATGAGCTCGGGCCTCCGCGGCTCCTACAATGAGCAGTTCTTC | CAMSSGLRGSYNEQFF
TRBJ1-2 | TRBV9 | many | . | TGTGCCAGCAGTGGGGTGGGACAATCGGAATATGGCTACACCTTC | CASSGVGQSEYGYTF
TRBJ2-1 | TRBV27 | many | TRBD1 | TGTGCCAGCAGTGGACCGGGACAGGGATTTGAGGGGCAGTTCTTC | CASSGPGQGFEGQFF
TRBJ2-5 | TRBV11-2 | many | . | TGTGCCAGCAGCTTAGATTGGGGTACCAGCGAGACCCAGTACTTC | CASSLDWGTSETQYF
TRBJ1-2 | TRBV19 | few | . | TGTGCCAGTAGTGTGGAGGGAACCTATAACTATGGCTACACCTTC | CASSVEGTYNYGYTF
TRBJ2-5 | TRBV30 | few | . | TGTGCCTGGAGTCAGGACTGGAAGACCCAGTACTTC | CAWSQDWKTQYF
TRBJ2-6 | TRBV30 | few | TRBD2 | TGTGCCCTGGCCGGGGGGGCGGCTGGGGCCAACGTCCTGACTTTC | CALAGGAAGANVLTF
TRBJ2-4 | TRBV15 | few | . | TGTGCCACCAGCCTCGGAAGAGTCAACATTCAGTACTTC | CATSLGRVNIQYF
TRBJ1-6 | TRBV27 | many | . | TGTGCCAGCAGTTTAAATAACGGTTCACCCCTCCACTTT | CASSLNNGSPLHF
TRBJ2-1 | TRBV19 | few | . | TGTGCCAGTAGCTACCCTGGGGATGAGCAGTTCTTC | CASSYPGDEQFF
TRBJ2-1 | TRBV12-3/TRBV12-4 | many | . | TGTGCCAGCAGTTTATCCGCGGTTCCTGAGCAGTTCTTC | CASSLSAVPEQFF
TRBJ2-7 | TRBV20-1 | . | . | TGCAGTGCTAGGTCTCCAGGCGGGTCCTACGAGCAGTACTTC | CSARSPGGSYEQYF
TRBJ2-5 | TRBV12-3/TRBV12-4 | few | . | TGTGCCAGCAGCTTAACCATTGGGGGGCCGGGGGAGACCCAGTACTTC | CASSLTIGGPGETQYF
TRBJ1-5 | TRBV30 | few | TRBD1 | TGTGCCTGGAGGCACGGACAGGGCGTCAATCAGCCCCAGCATTTT | CAWRHGQGVNQPQHF
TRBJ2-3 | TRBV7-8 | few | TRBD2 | TGTGCCAGCAGCTTCGGAGCGGGAGTAGGTACAGATACGCAGTATTTT | CASSFGAGVGTDTQYF
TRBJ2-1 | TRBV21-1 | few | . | TGTGCCAGCAGACAAACAGCTCAACTAGCGGGAGGGCCCCCTTACAATGAGCAGTTCTTC | CASRQTAQLAGGPPYNEQFF
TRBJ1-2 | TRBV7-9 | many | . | TGTGCCAGCAGCTTAGAAGCAGGGACGGGGTATGGCTACACCTTC | CASSLEAGTGYGYTF
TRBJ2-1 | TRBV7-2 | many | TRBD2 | TGTGCCAGCAGCCGCGGGGGGAGCTCCTACAATGAGCAGTTCTTC | CASSRGGSSYNEQFF
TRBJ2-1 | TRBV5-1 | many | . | TGCGCCAGCAGCATTAGCGAAGGTGAGCAGTTCTTC | CASSISEGEQFF
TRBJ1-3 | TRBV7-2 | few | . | TGTGCCAGCACCTATTTCGGGGGCTTCGGAAACACCATATATTTT | CASTYFGGFGNTIYF
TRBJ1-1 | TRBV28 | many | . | TGTGCCAGCATTCCTGTTTGGGGGCCTGAAGCTTTCTTT | CASIPVWGPEAFF
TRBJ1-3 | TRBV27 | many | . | TGTGCCAGCAGTTTAAGGAGGGGAGGTGGAAACACCATATATTTT | CASSLRRGGGNTIYF
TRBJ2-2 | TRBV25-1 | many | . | TGTGCCAGCAGTGAGCCGGGATCGAACACCGGGGAGCTGTTTTTT | CASSEPGSNTGELFF
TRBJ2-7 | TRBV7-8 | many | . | TGTGCCAGCAGCTCAGGACAGCTACTATACGAGCAGTACTTC | CASSSGQLLYEQYF
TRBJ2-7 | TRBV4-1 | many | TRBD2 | TGCGCCAGCAGCCCCATGACACGGGCTAGCGGAACCTACGAGCAGTACTTC | CASSPMTRASGTYEQYF
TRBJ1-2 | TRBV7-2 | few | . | TGTGCCAGCAGCTTAGGTCCTTATGCTAACTATGGCTACACCTTC | CASSLGPYANYGYTF
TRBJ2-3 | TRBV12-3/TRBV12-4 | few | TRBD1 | TGTGCCAGCACCACGACAGGGGGCTTTGGGGATACGCAGTATTTT | CASTTTGGFGDTQYF
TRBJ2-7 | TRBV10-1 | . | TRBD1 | TGCGCCAGCAGTAACGGACAGGGATACAAGCAGTACTTC | CASSNGQGYKQYF
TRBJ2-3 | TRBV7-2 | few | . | TGTGCCAGCAGTCGACTAGTTAGGAAGGGAACAGATACGCAGTATTTT | CASSRLVRKGTDTQYF
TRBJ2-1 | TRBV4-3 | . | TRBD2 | TGCGCCAGCAGCCGACTACAGGGGACTAGCGGGAACAATGAGCAGTTCTTC | CASSRLQGTSGNNEQFF
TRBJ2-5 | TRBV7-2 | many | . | TGTGCCAGCAGCTCTCAGGGACAAGAGACCCAGTACTTC | CASSSQGQETQYF
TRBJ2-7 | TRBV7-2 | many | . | TGTGCCAGCAGCTTATCAAGGGGCGAAACGTACGAGCAGTACTTC | CASSLSRGETYEQYF
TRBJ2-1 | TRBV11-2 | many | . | TGTGCCAGCAGCCCGTGGGACTCTGACTACAATGAGCAGTTCTTC | CASSPWDSDYNEQFF
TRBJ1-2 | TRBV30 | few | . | TGTGCCTGGAGTGAGGGGCAGGGCGACTATGGCTACACCTTC | CAWSEGQGDYGYTF
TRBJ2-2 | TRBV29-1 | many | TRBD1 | TGCAGCGCCCCGGGACAGGGAACCACCGGGGAGCTGTTTTTT | CSAPGQGTTGELFF
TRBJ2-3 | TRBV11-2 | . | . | TGTGCCAGCAGCTTACCTGGATTTTTGGATACGCAGTATTTT | CASSLPGFLDTQYF
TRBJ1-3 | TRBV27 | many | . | TGTGCCAGCAGTTTAGGGGGGTCTGGAAACACCATATATTTT | CASSLGGSGNTIYF
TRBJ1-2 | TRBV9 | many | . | TGTGCCAGCAGCGAAAACGACGGACTTATCGGCTACACCTTC | CASSENDGLIGYTF